This TCR beta chain emerged from a study of cytomegalovirus exposure and HLA in healthy donors. CDR3 length equals 15 residues. The germline gives CDR1 SQVTM, CDR2 ANQGSEA. The V end lost 1 base, the J end lost 1 base, and 13 bases lay between the germline ends. Study observations and caveats: A few of the chains that were CMV-associated were confirmed in vitro to be specific for CMV antigens. The majority of TCR sequences were rare, yet some public TCRs appeared in many donors. It was found in a later analysis that first-cohort TCR clusters tended to co-occur in the 90 to 150 validation repertoires. According to reports, the classifier identified cytomegalovirus status with high specificity and sensitivity.

This clone was seen a few times. Its antigen is unknown. Only in-frame clones appear in the TCRdb table, and some are missing; sequencing was by immunoSEQ multiplex PCR. This sample yields 300,000 to 450,000 clones, of which around 86% are seen a single time; roughly 0.82% belongs to the top ten. This chain uses TRBV29-1 with TRBJ1-2, with D possibly matching TRBD1 (5 bases). The clonotype originates from a woman between 18 and 29 years old in good health and CMV-seronegative. The sample comprised PBMCs. CDR3 sequence reads: CSVEGGRQGNYGYTF. The CDR3 DNA reads as TGCAGCGTTGAAGGGGGCCGGCAGGGTAACTATGGCTACACCTTC.